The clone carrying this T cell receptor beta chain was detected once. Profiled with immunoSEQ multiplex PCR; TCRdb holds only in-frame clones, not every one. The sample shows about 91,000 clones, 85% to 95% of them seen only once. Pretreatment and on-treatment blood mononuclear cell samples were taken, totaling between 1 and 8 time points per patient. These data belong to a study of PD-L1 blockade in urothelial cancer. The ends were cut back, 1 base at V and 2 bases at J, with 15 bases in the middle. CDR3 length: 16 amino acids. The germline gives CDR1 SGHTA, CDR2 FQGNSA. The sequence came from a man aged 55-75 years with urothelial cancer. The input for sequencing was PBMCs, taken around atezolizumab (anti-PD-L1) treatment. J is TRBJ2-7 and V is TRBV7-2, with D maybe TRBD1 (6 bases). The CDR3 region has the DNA TGTGCCAGCAGCTTAGGCCCACAGACAGGCCCCTACGAGCAGTACTTC. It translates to CASSLGPQTGPYEQYF.